This T cell receptor (beta chain) was captured by sequencing in a study of blood T cells in healthy people across ages (dated by TCRdb to 2013 to 2016). Study-level background: In model experiments, roughly one uniquely barcoded TCR beta cDNA molecule per two T cells was captured by template switching. The study measured age-related changes in TCR beta repertoire diversity using deep sequencing normalized with unique cDNA molecular identifiers. The donors were split into four age groups: young (average about 16 years), middle-aged (more than 35), aged (more than 60) and long-lived (under 85). To avoid experimental bias, donors of different ages were spread randomly across the sequencing lanes. Two additional independent replicas of 1 million unique cDNA reads from the same blood draw were analyzed for two donors (one aged 18 to 30 and one aged 80 or older). What the study reported, not specific to this receptor: Estimates of total diversity based on one million sequenced T cells were regarded as lower bounds and as underestimates. Observed TCR beta diversity per million T cells fell roughly linearly with age, and a significant reduction was already apparent by age roughly 40. Conclusive comparison of naive and antigen-experienced compartments was prevented by the profiling of bulk unsorted PBMCs. There was a strong correlation between observed TCR beta diversity and the percentage of naive T cells measured by flow cytometry. Donor CMV infection status was unknown, potentially confounding age-related changes in expanded clonotypes. Compared with the aged group, the long-lived group had more naive CD4+ T cells, fewer expanded clones and increased TCR diversity, suggesting age selection.

From cysteine to phenylalanine, the CDR3 is 16 amino acids long. This entry keeps only the CDR3 DNA: 48 bases, framed from base 1. The method behind the library was 5' RACE. Sequencing was carried out with an Illumina HiSeq 2500. The second PCR ran for about 6 to 12 cycles and used a J-beta primer mix along with a sample-barcoded 5' primer. Each TCR beta cDNA molecule received a unique molecular identifier from a template-switch 5' adaptor carrying 12 random nucleotides. Each sample yielded at least 2.5 million CDR3-containing paired-end reads. The Mint cDNA synthesis kit, primed by a TRBC-specific oligonucleotide, was used to synthesize first-strand cDNA from all RNA. Following uracil-DNA glycosylase treatment, a first 18-cycle PCR with universal primers M1SS and BC2_uni_R was performed on all cDNA. Regarding the original processing steps: Each sample was normalized by randomly selecting 1 million high-quality reads, each carrying a distinct molecular identifier. Reads sharing molecular identifiers were discarded rather than binned into consensus sequences. MiTCR, run with a Q25 quality threshold and the strictest error-elimination algorithm, handled CDR3 identification, clonotype clustering and error correction. A nonparametric unseen species model using Euler transformation provided a lower-bound estimate of total TCR beta diversity. TCRdb took the public reads, trimmed them with fastp at Q25, ran MiXCR for clone calling and kept in-frame beta chains. When rows share a CDR3 protein, they turn into one entry using the most common DNA and genes. TCRdb, not the authors, supplied the V and J calls. Counted in this sample were about 970,000 distinct CDR3 sequences; roughly 50% of them appeared once. The ten largest account for 20% to 25% of the sample.

Systemically healthy Caucasian individuals from Russia, approximately 39 in total and aged about 6 to 100 years, were included as donors. Around 10 milliliters of peripheral blood were collected from each donor into EDTA-treated Vacutainer tubes. Ficoll-Paque density-gradient centrifugation was used to isolate PBMCs, with at least 7 million obtained per sample. Trizol reagent was used to extract total RNA from the PBMCs, yielding at least 5.5 micrograms per sample. For every donor, an aliquot of PBMCs went through flow cytometry to measure the percentages of naive CD45RAhigh/CD27high T cells. The table lists this clonotype with a few counts. Its antigen target is currently unknown. Base qualities are not at hand, and no much larger clone is one base apart.

Material for sequencing was blood. The chain joins TRBV21-1 to TRBJ2-7; the table's TRBD1 call for D was not verified on the DNA. TRBV21-1 is a recognized pseudogene. This receptor was obtained from a woman in her sixties or seventies in good health. Here is the DNA: TGTGCCAGCAGCGAAGAATTCCGGGACAGGGAACCCGAGCAGTACTTC. Protein translation: CASSEEFRDREPEQYF.